This entry lists 27 T cell receptor beta chains sequenced from one sample in a study of blood T cell repertoires in COVID-19. TCRdb keeps only in-frame clones here, not all; method: immunoSEQ multiplex PCR. The sample contains about 140,000 clones, about 82% of which appear only once. Sequencing was done on a sample of peripheral blood. The receptors were sampled from an elderly woman with active or convalescent COVID-19.

The V and J genes are TRBV19 and TRBJ2-3; a weak D match, TRBD2 (6 bases). The CDR3 length is 17 residues. Trimming shortened V by 4 bases and J by 7 bases, and 24 bases separated the two germline ends. Germline V gene sequence: CDR1 LNHDA, CDR2 SQIVND (reference sequence). CDR3 amino acids: CASSTLHTGTGRNTQYF. The CDR3 DNA is TGTGCCAGTAGTACCCTCCATACCGGGACGGGGAGGAATACGCAGTATTTT.

V is TRBV7-2 and J is TRBJ1-4; a weak D match, TRBD1 (6 bases). CDR3 length: 16 amino acids. The germline V gene encodes CDR1 SGHTA and CDR2 FQGNSA. V dropped 5 bases and J dropped 0 bases, with 13 bases sitting between them. The CDR3 is CASSPRQGSTNEKLFF. The CDR3 region has the DNA TGTGCCAGCAGCCCTAGGCAGGGGTCAACTAATGAAAAACTGTTTTTT.

This clone was observed a single time. This sequence joins TRBV9 and TRBJ1-3, with a possible D match to TRBD1 (5 bases). The CDR3 runs 14 residues. Trimming shortened V by 3 bases and J by 4 bases, and 11 bases separated the two germline ends. Germline V gene data show CDR1 as SGDLS and CDR2 as YYNGEE. Here the CDR3 reads CASSGQTAGNTIYF. For the CDR3, the DNA is TGTGCCAGCAGCGGACAGACAGCAGGAAACACCATATATTTT.

The chain uses TRBV18 and TRBJ2-5, with TRBD2 identical over 12 bases. Looked up from germline, CDR1 is KGHSH and CDR2 is LQKENI. With 2 bases clipped from V and 3 bases from J, the junction kept 1 base outside the gene matches. The CDR3 runs 15 residues. The CDR3 sequence: CASSPGLAGKETQYF. Here the CDR3 DNA reads TGTGCCAGCTCACCAGGACTAGCGGGGAAAGAGACCCAGTACTTC.

This chain links TRBV19 with TRBJ1-4; TRBD1 agrees at 11 bases. The CDR3 is made up of 15 amino acids. Germline values: CDR1 LNHDA, CDR2 SQIVND (reference sequence). V shed 3 bases and J 8 bases; nucleotides not matched to a gene: 5. Here the CDR3 reads CASSIPGQGVEKLFF. In nucleotides, the CDR3 is TGTGCCAGTAGTATTCCGGGACAGGGGGTAGAAAAACTGTTTTTT.

This clone turned up a few times. This chain connects TRBV27 to TRBJ2-1, with 8 bases matching TRBD2. This CDR3 region has 17 residues. The trim removed 0 bases at V and 4 bases at J, leaving 8 bases unmatched. Germline values: CDR1 MNHEY, CDR2 SMNVEV (reference sequence). The CDR3 protein is CASSLSRGGGKYNEQFF. Here the CDR3 DNA reads TGTGCCAGCAGTTTATCGAGAGGCGGGGGGAAATACAATGAGCAGTTCTTC.

J is TRBJ2-2 and V is TRBV7-8, with no clear D. Trimming stripped 1 base from V and 6 bases from J, with 6 bases between. Germline V gene lookup returns CDR1 SGHVS and CDR2 FQNEAQ. This CDR3 is built from 13 residues. The CDR3 DNA reads as TGTGCCAGCAGCTTAGTTCGGTCCGGGGAGCTGTTTTTT. Translation: CASSLVRSGELFF. The whole variable domain, remainder taken from reference TRBV7-8 and TRBJ2-2, is GAGVSQSPRYKVAKRGQDVALRCDPISGHVSLFWYQQALGQGPEFLTYFQNEAQLDKSGLPSDRFFAERPEGSVSTLKIQRTQQEDSAVYLCASSLVRSGELFFGEGSRLTVL.

The V gene is TRBV19, the J gene TRBJ2-1, with TRBD2 identical over 16 bases. Germline-derived CDR1 and CDR2 are LNHDA and SQIVND (reference sequence). This CDR3 contains 17 residues. The junction had 8 bases not matched to a gene; V was cut back by 5 bases and J by 7 bases. For the CDR3, the DNA is TGTGCCAGTAGTGGGACTAGCGGGGGGGCGTCGCGTAATGAGCAGTTCTTC. It codes for CASSGTSGGASRNEQFF.

This chain connects TRBV15 to TRBJ1-2; D not certain. V lost 0 bases to trimming and J lost 2 bases, with 10 bases between them. This CDR3 is built from 15 residues. Germline CDR1 is LNHNV and CDR2 is YYDKDF (reference sequence). The CDR3 region has the DNA TGTGCCACCAGCAGAGATCGGTACAGAAACTATGGCTACACCTTC. The encoded protein is CATSRDRYRNYGYTF.

Only a few counts were recorded for this clone. The chain links TRBV14 to TRBJ1-2; the D gene is possibly TRBD1 (6 bases). Germline loops: CDR1 SGHDN, CDR2 FVKESK. The CDR3 length is 13 residues. V lost 4 bases and J 4 bases, leaving 10 bases between the germline ends. The CDR3 DNA follows: TGTGCCAGCAGCCCGGACAGAGTCTATGGCTACACCTTC. Translating it yields CASSPDRVYGYTF.

This chain joins TRBV3-1 (or the pseudogene TRBV3-2) and TRBJ2-7, with 14 nucleotides matching TRBD2. Germline CDR1 and CDR2: LGHDT and YNNKEL (reference sequence). Losses at the gene ends were 8 bases for V and 2 bases for J; bases not matched to a gene: 8. The CDR3 has 16 amino acids. The CDR3 DNA sequence: TGTGCCAGCGGGTTTGGACTAGCGGGGGGAACCTACGAGCAGTACTTC. It codes for CASGFGLAGGTYEQYF.

The sample holds one count of this clone. The rearrangement links TRBV19 to TRBJ1-3; 9 nucleotides line up with TRBD1. The trim removed 4 bases at V and 6 bases at J, leaving 4 bases unmatched. Germline V gene data show CDR1 as LNHDA and CDR2 as SQIVND (reference sequence). This CDR3 has 14 amino acids. CDR3 residues: CASSTWTGENTIYF. The CDR3 DNA is TGTGCCAGTAGTACCTGGACAGGGGAAAACACCATATATTTT.

In this sample, this clone turned up a few times. The genes are TRBV27 and TRBJ2-7; 10 bases fit TRBD1. Per germline, CDR1 MNHEY and CDR2 SMNVEV (reference sequence). Trimming removed 6 bases from V and 5 bases from J; junction bases left unmatched: 13. The CDR3 loop spans 16 amino acids. CDR3 protein: CASRIHTGTGANEQYF. CDR3 nucleotide sequence: TGTGCCAGCAGGATACACACCGGGACAGGGGCAAACGAGCAGTACTTC.

The CDR3 spells CASSQVQTSTYADTQYF. In DNA, the CDR3 is TGCGCCAGCAGCCAAGTACAGACTAGCACCTACGCAGATACGCAGTATTTT. V gene TRBV4-1 combines with J gene TRBJ2-3; 7 nucleotides align to TRBD2. There are 17 residues in the CDR3. CDR1 and CDR2 (germline): MGHRA, YSYEKL. V lost 1 base to trimming and J lost 4 bases; unmatched junction nucleotides: 11.

This chain's CDR3 is CASTVGGLNTEAFF. Written as DNA, the CDR3 is TGTGCCAGCACTGTCGGGGGGTTGAACACTGAAGCTTTCTTT. The J gene is TRBJ1-1, the V gene TRBV11-2; possibly TRBD1 for D (5 bases). The CDR3 has 14 residues. CDR1 is SGHAT, CDR2 FQNNGV, per germline. Trimming stripped 7 bases from V and 0 bases from J, with 12 bases between. Complete variable domain (other parts from reference TRBV11-2 and TRBJ1-1): EAGVAQSPRYKIIEKRQSVAFWCNPISGHATLYWYQQILGQGPKLLIQFQNNGVVDDSQLPKDRFSAERLKGVDSTLKIQPAKLEDSAVYLCASTVGGLNTEAFFGQGTRLTVV.

The rearrangement joins TRBV2 to TRBJ1-5; the D gene is possibly TRBD1 (6 bases). The V end lost 2 bases, the J end lost 0 bases, and 8 bases lay between the germline ends. The CDR3 runs 15 residues. Looked up from germline, CDR1 is SNHLY and CDR2 is FYNNEI. The CDR3 region is CASSERTDSNQPQHF. The CDR3 DNA reads TGTGCCAGCAGTGAAAGGACAGATAGCAATCAGCCCCAGCATTTT.

The chain links TRBV28 to TRBJ1-1; possible D gene TRBD1, 6 bases. CDR1 is MDHEN and CDR2 is SYDVKM in the germline V gene. There are 13 residues in the CDR3. The V end lost 5 bases, the J end lost 5 bases, and 12 bases lay between the germline ends. The CDR3 loop is CASSGGRGTEAFF. In DNA form, the CDR3 reads TGTGCCAGCAGTGGGGGGCGGGGGACTGAAGCTTTCTTT.

This clone appeared a few times. This rearrangement joins TRBV12-3 or TRBV12-4 to TRBJ1-3; D is possibly TRBD1 (6 bases). This CDR3 spans 13 amino acids. The V end lost 0 bases, the J end lost 6 bases, and 6 bases lay between the germline ends. This CDR3 reads CASSLAGANTIYF. In nucleotides, the CDR3 is TGTGCCAGCAGTTTAGCGGGGGCAAACACCATATATTTT.

The V call is TRBV5-1, the J call TRBJ2-2; the D gene is possibly TRBD2 (5 bases). Per the germline V gene, CDR1 is SGHRS and CDR2 is YFSETQ. The CDR3 is 15 residues long. Trimming took 10 bases from V and 1 from J, leaving 17 bases between them. CDR3 DNA sequence: TGCGCCTCAAGCCCGCTGGGGAGGAACACCGGGGAGCTGTTTTTT. Translation: CASSPLGRNTGELFF.

The J gene is TRBJ1-1, the V gene TRBV5-1; D is possibly TRBD1 (5 bases). V lost 2 bases and J lost 4, with 12 bases in between. The germline CDR1 and CDR2 sequences are SGHRS and YFSETQ. The CDR3 length is 14 residues. The CDR3 here is CASSFGGGSTEAFF. The DNA for the CDR3 is TGCGCCAGCAGCTTTGGGGGAGGGAGCACTGAAGCTTTCTTT.

The rearrangement joins TRBV28 to TRBJ1-2; D unresolved. This CDR3 is built from 16 residues. CDR1 and CDR2 from the germline V gene are MDHEN and SYDVKM. Between the trimmed V and J ends, which lost 7 bases and 4 bases, there was a span of 22 bases. CDR3 sequence reads: CASTRPGEGRSYGYTF. The CDR3 nucleotides read TGTGCCAGCACCCGCCCGGGAGAGGGTCGGAGCTATGGCTACACCTTC.

The chain is built from TRBV28 and TRBJ2-6; 8 bases fit TRBD1. Germline V gene sequence: CDR1 MDHEN, CDR2 SYDVKM. This CDR3 region has 20 residues. The V and J ends lost 6 bases and 1 base, in that order; junction bases with no gene match: 17. The chain's CDR3 is CASSLTGATPIGSGANVLTF. The DNA of the CDR3 is TGTGCCAGCAGCCTGACAGGGGCAACCCCGATTGGTTCTGGGGCCAACGTCCTGACTTTC.

This clone was picked up one time. The J gene is TRBJ2-7, the V gene TRBV11-2; 9 bases line up with TRBD1. The CDR3 is 16 residues long. V lost 7 bases to trimming and J lost 0 bases; unmatched junction nucleotides: 10. In germline, CDR1 is SGHAT, CDR2 FQNNGV. The CDR3 region has the DNA TGTGCCAGCAACAAGTTGGCGGGACAGGGCTCCTACGAGCAGTACTTC. This translates into CASNKLAGQGSYEQYF. Combining the CDR3 with reference TRBV11-2 and TRBJ2-7 gives the whole variable domain EAGVAQSPRYKIIEKRQSVAFWCNPISGHATLYWYQQILGQGPKLLIQFQNNGVVDDSQLPKDRFSAERLKGVDSTLKIQPAKLEDSAVYLCASNKLAGQGSYEQYFGPGTRLTVT.

The J gene is TRBJ1-4, the V gene TRBV7-9, with 9 bases that match TRBD1. J lost 6 bases, V lost 4 bases, and 12 bases had no gene match. Germline values: CDR1 SEHNR, CDR2 FQNEAQ (reference sequence). The CDR3 is 17 amino acids. The DNA of the CDR3 is TGTGCCAGCAGCTCCCCCCGGACAGGGGCCCATGATGAAAAACTGTTTTTT. The encoded protein is CASSSPRTGAHDEKLFF.

The chain employs TRBV4-2 and TRBJ2-1, with 10 bases identical to TRBD2. Germline CDR1 reads LGHNA; CDR2 reads YNFKEQ. Trimming cost V 0 bases and J 6 bases; bases outside gene matches: 8. The CDR3 consists of 17 residues. The CDR3 DNA reads TGTGCCAGCAGCCAAGATTTAGCGGGGGGACCTTCCAATGAGCAGTTCTTC. Translated: CASSQDLAGGPSNEQFF.

The CDR3 DNA reads TGTGCCAGTAATGGTATGCGGCAGGGGAACAATCAGCCCCAGCATTTT. This sequence encodes CASNGMRQGNNQPQHF. The V and J genes are TRBV19 and TRBJ1-5, with D perhaps TRBD1 (6 bases). Germline V gene data show CDR1 as LNHDA and CDR2 as SQIVND (reference sequence). This CDR3 region has 16 residues. Between the trimmed V and J ends, which lost 7 bases and 3 bases, there was a span of 19 bases.

The chain couples TRBV5-1 to TRBJ2-1, with TRBD2 as a possible D gene (5 bases). The CDR3 has 18 residues. Germline CDR1 is SGHRS and CDR2 is YFSETQ. V lost 3 bases to trimming and J lost 0 bases, with 19 bases between them. In DNA, the CDR3 is TGCGCCAGCAGCTCCTTGGGAGATGAGATAGGCTCCTACAATGAGCAGTTCTTC. This sequence encodes CASSSLGDEIGSYNEQFF.